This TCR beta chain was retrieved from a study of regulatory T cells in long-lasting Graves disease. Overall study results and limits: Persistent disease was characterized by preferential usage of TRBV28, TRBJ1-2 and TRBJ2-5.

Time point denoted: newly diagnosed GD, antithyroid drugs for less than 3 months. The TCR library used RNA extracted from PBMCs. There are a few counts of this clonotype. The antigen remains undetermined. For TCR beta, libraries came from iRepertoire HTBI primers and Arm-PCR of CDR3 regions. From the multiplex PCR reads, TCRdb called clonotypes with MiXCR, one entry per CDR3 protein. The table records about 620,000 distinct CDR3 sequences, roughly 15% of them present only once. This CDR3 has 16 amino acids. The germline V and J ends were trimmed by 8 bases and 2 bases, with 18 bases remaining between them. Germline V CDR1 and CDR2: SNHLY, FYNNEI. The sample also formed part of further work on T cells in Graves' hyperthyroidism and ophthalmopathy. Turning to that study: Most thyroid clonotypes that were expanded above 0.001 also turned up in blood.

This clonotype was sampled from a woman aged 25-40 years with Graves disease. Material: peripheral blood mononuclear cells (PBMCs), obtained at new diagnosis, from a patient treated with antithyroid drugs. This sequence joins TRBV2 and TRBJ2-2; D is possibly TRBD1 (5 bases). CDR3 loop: CASELTVGFNTGELFF. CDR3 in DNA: TGTGCCAGCGAATTGACAGTCGGTTTTAACACCGGGGAGCTGTTTTTT.